This T cell receptor (beta chain) was sequenced in a study of cytomegalovirus exposure and HLA in healthy donors. Study-level results: In a later analysis, HLA-associated beta chains showed higher expansion and lower generation probabilities than comparable chains.

This CDR3 contains 18 residues. Trimming removed 2 bases from V and 4 bases from J; junction bases left unmatched: 16. The germline V gene encodes CDR1 SGHTA and CDR2 FQGTGA. Remarks on this clone: The target antigen is unknown.

Use of 60 Vbeta and 13 Jbeta primers characterized the PCR. Repertoires were generated with immunoSEQ multiplex PCR, while TCRdb's copy carries only in-frame clones and drops some. This table holds 100,000 to 120,000 clones, over 75% found once. The specimen sequenced was PBMCs. The clonotype originates from a young man in good health and CMV-seropositive. The chain uses TRBV7-3 and TRBJ1-1; 7 bases are a match to TRBD1. CDR3 in DNA: TGTGCCAGCAGCTTATACGGGACAGCCCCAGGGAAGGCCACTGAAGCTTTCTTT. It is translated as CASSLYGTAPGKATEAFF.